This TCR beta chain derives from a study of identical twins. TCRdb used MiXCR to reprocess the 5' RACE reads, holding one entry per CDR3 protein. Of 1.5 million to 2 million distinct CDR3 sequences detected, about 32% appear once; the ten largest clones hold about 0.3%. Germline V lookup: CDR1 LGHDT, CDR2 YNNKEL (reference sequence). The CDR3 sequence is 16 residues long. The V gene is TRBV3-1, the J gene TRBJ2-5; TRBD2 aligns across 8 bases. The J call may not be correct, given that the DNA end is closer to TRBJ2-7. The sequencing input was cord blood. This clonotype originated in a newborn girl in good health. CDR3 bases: TGTGCCAGCAGCCAACCGCTGCCTAGCGGGCTCTACGAGCAGTACTTC. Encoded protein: CASSQPLPSGLYEQYF.